The 22 T cell receptor beta chains reported below all come from one sample, sequenced in a study of CD8+CD57+ T cells in acquired aplastic anemia. TCR beta VDJ and CDR3 profiling used genomic DNA as template. A single record per CDR3 protein comes from TCRdb applying MiXCR to the reads. The sample contains some 180,000 distinct CDR3 sequences, 40% to 50% of which appear only once. The specimen was sorted CD4+, CD8+, or CD8+CD57+ T cells (not recorded which) from PBMCs. The receptors shown here come from a human donor in good health.

This clonotype was seen repeatedly, ten times or more. The rearrangement links TRBV6-6 to TRBJ2-3; no firm D call. The CDR3 spans 14 residues. CDR1 is MNHNY and CDR2 is SVGAGI in the germline V gene (reference sequence). V lost 2 bases, J lost 4 bases, and 10 bases lay in between. CDR3 sequence: CASSYIHRADTQYF. DNA for the CDR3: TGTGCCAGCAGTTACATACATCGAGCAGATACGCAGTATTTT.

The DNA of the CDR3 is TGTGCCAGCAGTGGGACTCGCCTTGGTCAGTTCTTC. Protein sequence: CASSGTRLGQFF. The gene calls are TRBV28 and TRBJ2-1; TRBD2 might be the D (6 bases). The germline CDR1 and CDR2 sequences are MDHEN and SYDVKM. The V end lost 5 bases, the J end lost 13 bases, and 15 bases lay between the germline ends. This CDR3 spans 12 amino acids.

There are many counts of this clonotype. CDR3 nucleotide sequence: TGTGCCAGCAGTGCGGGGGCCGCCTACGAGCAGTACTTC. This codes for CASSAGAAYEQYF. The chain is built from TRBV27 and TRBJ2-7; perhaps TRBD2 as D (7 bases). This CDR3 has 13 amino acids. Germline V gives CDR1 MNHEY, CDR2 SMNVEV (reference sequence). V was clipped by 5 bases and J by 2 bases, with 10 bases between them.

This rearrangement joins TRBV29-1 to TRBJ1-1; weak D call: TRBD1 (5 bases). The CDR3 is 12 residues long. V lost 6 bases and J lost 1, with 9 bases in between. The V gene's germline CDR1 is SQVTM and CDR2 ANQGSEA. The CDR3 nucleotides are TGCAGCGTCCTTACAGGGAACACTGAAGCTTTCTTT. It encodes CSVLTGNTEAFF.

This chain links TRBV13 with TRBJ1-2; D gene uncertain. Trimming cost V 5 bases and J 8 bases, with 9 bases left between them. The CDR3 totals 11 residues. Germline V gene lookup returns CDR1 PRHDT and CDR2 FYEKMQ (reference sequence). The CDR3 spells CASSPTEGYTF. As DNA, the CDR3 is TGTGCCAGCAGCCCTACCGAGGGCTACACCTTC.

This clonotype was seen repeatedly, ten times or more. This sequence joins TRBV19 and TRBJ2-3; TRBD1 aligns across 9 bases. V dropped 8 bases and J dropped 4; count of bases not matched to a gene: 7. The germline V gene encodes CDR1 LNHDA and CDR2 SQIVND (reference sequence). The CDR3 length is 14 residues. Here the CDR3 reads CASRKTGGPDTQYF. CDR3 bases: TGTGCCAGTCGAAAAACAGGGGGCCCAGATACGCAGTATTTT.

The chain couples TRBV20-1 to TRBJ2-3; D is tentatively TRBD1 or TRBD2 (6 bases each). Germline CDR1 and CDR2: DFQATT and SNEGSKA (reference sequence). The CDR3 contains 14 residues. The V gene lost 1 base and the J gene lost 5 bases, with 13 bases spanning the gap. The CDR3 sequence is CSARVRGRRDTQYF. CDR3 sequence (DNA): TGCAGTGCTAGAGTACGGGGGCGTCGAGATACGCAGTATTTT.

The count of this clonotype is one. The rearrangement links TRBV6-1 to TRBJ2-7, with D unresolved. V was clipped by 6 bases and J by 9 bases, with 12 bases between them. Looked up from germline, CDR1 is MNHNS and CDR2 is SASEGT. This CDR3 is 11 amino acids long. For the CDR3, the DNA is TGTGCCAGCAGCAATCCCCTGGGGCAGTACTTC. Translation: CASSNPLGQYF.

This clonotype occurred a few times. The chain is built from TRBV9 and TRBJ1-2; the D gene is possibly TRBD1 (5 bases). Germline V gene data show CDR1 as SGDLS and CDR2 as YYNGEE. The germline V and J ends were trimmed by 3 bases and 0 bases, with 9 bases remaining between them. The CDR3 totals 14 residues. The CDR3 sequence is CASSERGANYGYTF. Here the CDR3 DNA reads TGTGCCAGCAGCGAACGGGGCGCTAACTATGGCTACACCTTC.

The chain recombines TRBV7-2 with TRBJ2-1, with 8 nucleotides matching TRBD2. Germline V CDR1 and CDR2: SGHTA, FQGNSA. Germline trimming cut 11 bases from V and 8 bases from J; bases unmatched to any gene: 8. This CDR3 has 12 residues. This chain's CDR3 is CACGDSGDEQFF. The CDR3 DNA follows: TGTGCCTGCGGGGATAGCGGGGATGAGCAGTTCTTC.

The table lists this clonotype with many counts. The gene calls are TRBV6-5 and TRBJ2-7; a possible D gene is TRBD2 (5 bases). The V gene lost 6 bases and the J gene lost 2 bases, with 17 bases spanning the gap. The CDR3 is 15 amino acids. Germline V gene lookup returns CDR1 MNHEY and CDR2 SVGAGI. The CDR3 DNA reads as TGTGCCAGCAGACCGGAGTGGACGGGGACCTACGAGCAGTACTTC. It is translated as CASRPEWTGTYEQYF.

On this clonotype itself: One junction end does not reproduce the germline sequence, and a read error may be involved. The V and J genes are TRBV15 and TRBJ2-2; D unclear. Germline-derived CDR1 and CDR2 are LNHNV and YYDKDF (reference sequence). There are 14 residues in the CDR3. The CDR3 nucleotides read TGTGCCGCCAGCAGCGCCTCAGACACCGGGGAGCTGTTTTTT. It is translated as CAASSASDTGELFF.

This clonotype showed up many times. This rearrangement joins TRBV20-1 to TRBJ1-5; D uncertain. Deletions cut 0 bases from V and 4 bases from J, with 7 bases between. This CDR3 has 13 residues. CDR1 DFQATT and CDR2 SNEGSKA come from the germline V gene (reference sequence). CDR3 nucleotide sequence: TGCAGTGCTAGAGAGTCACCTAATCAGCCCCAGCATTTT. Translation: CSARESPNQPQHF.

Note on this clonotype: The germline gene is not matched at one end of the junction; a read error may be the cause. The chain uses TRBV7-2 and TRBJ1-2; D is undetermined. Germline values: CDR1 SGHTA, CDR2 FQGNSA. The CDR3 runs to 12 residues. The CDR3 region is CASGSEGWGYTF. The CDR3 nucleotides read TGCGCCAGCGGCAGCGAGGGATGGGGCTACACCTTC.

Notes on this clonotype: At one end, the junction sequence differs from germline, possibly due to a read error. J is TRBJ1-4 and V is TRBV20-1; unclear D gene. This CDR3 spans 13 amino acids. The germline gives CDR1 DFQATT, CDR2 SNEGSKA (reference sequence). The CDR3, as DNA: TGCAGTACTAGATTGTACCTAAATGAAAAACTGTTTTTT. It specifies CSTRLYLNEKLFF.

In its sample, this clonotype was seen many times. In nucleotides, the CDR3 is TGCAGTGCCTGGGACACCCTCCCCGAGCAGTACTTC. Its translation: CSAWDTLPEQYF. The V and J genes are TRBV20-1 and TRBJ2-7; D perhaps matches TRBD1 (6 bases). Germline CDR1 and CDR2: DFQATT and SNEGSKA (reference sequence). The CDR3 spans 12 residues. V dropped 6 bases and J dropped 6 bases, with 15 bases sitting between them.

This clonotype showed up just a few times. This chain joins TRBV25-1 and TRBJ1-2; D is unresolved. V shed 4 bases and J shed 4 bases, with 7 bases lying between them. The germline V gene has CDR1 MGHDK and CDR2 SYGVNS. This CDR3 spans 12 amino acids. The CDR3 sequence is CASSGNVYGYTF. CDR3 coding DNA: TGTGCCAGCAGTGGAAACGTCTATGGCTACACCTTC.

The gene calls are TRBV7-8 and TRBJ1-5; D remains ambiguous. V lost 1 base and J lost 8, with 15 bases in between. There are 15 residues in the CDR3. Germline V gives CDR1 SGHVS, CDR2 FQNEAQ. The CDR3 coding sequence is TGTGCCAGCAGCTTAGGGGTATGGGGTGCCGAGCCCCAGCATTTT. Translated, it gives CASSLGVWGAEPQHF. Filled out from reference TRBV7-8 and TRBJ1-5, the complete variable domain reads GAGVSQSPRYKVAKRGQDVALRCDPISGHVSLFWYQQALGQGPEFLTYFQNEAQLDKSGLPSDRFFAERPEGSVSTLKIQRTQQEDSAVYLCASSLGVWGAEPQHFGDGTRLSIL.

The chain is built from TRBV5-1 and TRBJ2-7, with a possible D match to TRBD2 (5 bases). The CDR3 has 15 amino acids. V dropped 1 base and J dropped 2 bases, with 13 bases sitting between them. CDR1 is SGHRS and CDR2 is YFSETQ in the germline V gene. The CDR3 nucleotides read TGCGCCAGCAGCTTGCGGCAGCGGTCCCCCTACGAGCAGTACTTC. Residues: CASSLRQRSPYEQYF.

This clonotype came up many times. The chain carries TRBV12-3 or TRBV12-4 and TRBJ1-6; D unclear. Trimming pared 2 bases from V and 8 bases from J, leaving 7 bases between. This CDR3 is 13 amino acids long. The CDR3 region has the DNA TGTGCCAGCAGTTTAAAGCTGCATTCACCCCTCCACTTT. This gives the protein CASSLKLHSPLHF.

A word on this clonotype: This may stem from a read error, because a much larger clone lies one nucleotide away. This likely comes from a read error, as the CDR3 has no conserved phenylalanine or tryptophan at its end. V usage is TRBV5-4 and J usage is TRBJ2-1; no reliable D call. The CDR3 covers 15 residues. Trimming left V 0 bases short and J 4 bases short, with 11 bases between. Germline V gene sequence: CDR1 SGHNT, CDR2 YYREEE (reference sequence). Written as DNA, the CDR3 is TGTGCCAGCAGCTTGGCGTCAGGCTCATACAATGAGCAGTTCCTC. Translation gives CASSLASGSYNEQFL.

This clonotype showed up many times. The V gene is TRBV2, the J gene TRBJ1-1; 9 bases are shared with TRBD1. The V and J ends lost 6 bases and 4 bases, in that order; junction bases with no gene match: 3. This CDR3 spans 13 amino acids. CDR1 is SNHLY, CDR2 FYNNEI, per germline. The CDR3 sequence: CASRVTGGTEAFF. CDR3 sequence (DNA): TGTGCCAGCAGGGTGACAGGGGGCACTGAAGCTTTCTTT.